One sample yielded the 5 T cell receptor beta chains listed below, sequenced in a study of shared clonotypes between healthy human individuals. Method: immunoSEQ multiplex PCR; TCRdb's copy keeps in-frame clones and lacks some. The repertoire includes some 2,500,000 clones, about 90% of them detected once, and 0.37% sits in the top ten. Sequencing was done on a sample of naive CD4+ T cells from PBMCs. Subset given: CD45RA+ positively selected. The receptors stem from a young man in good health. Some clones in this sample may be carry-over from other donors' samples.

The chain joins TRBV5-5 to TRBJ2-1; D perhaps matches TRBD1 (6 bases). CDR3 size: 15 residues. Germline CDR1 SGHKS, CDR2 YYEKEE (reference sequence). Deletions cut 0 bases from V and 3 bases from J, with 10 bases between. CDR3 nucleotide sequence: TGTGCCAGCAGCTTGGCGACAGGTATCTACAATGAGCAGTTCTTC. The encoded protein is CASSLATGIYNEQFF. The full variable domain, with the rest looked up from reference TRBV5-5 and TRBJ2-1, is DAGVTQSPTHLIKTRGQQVTLRCSPISGHKSVSWYQQVLGQGPQFIFQYYEKEERGRGNFPDRFSARQFPNYSSELNVNALLLGDSALYLCASSLATGIYNEQFFGPGTRLTVL.

The CDR3: CSALRDEKLFF. CDR3 DNA: TGCAGTGCTCTCAGGGACGAAAAACTGTTTTTT. The genes are TRBV20-1 and TRBJ1-4; D might be TRBD1 (5 bases). CDR1 is DFQATT, CDR2 SNEGSKA, per germline (reference sequence). The CDR3 is 11 amino acids. With 5 bases removed from V and 8 bases from J, the gap between germline ends came to 9 bases.

This rearrangement joins TRBV7-3 to TRBJ1-3; D gene unclear. Between the trimmed V and J ends, which lost 8 bases and 3 bases, there was a span of 11 bases. This CDR3 has 13 amino acids. The germline V gene has CDR1 SGHTA and CDR2 FQGTGA. The CDR3 protein is CASGSESGNTIYF. CDR3 in DNA: TGTGCCAGCGGATCCGAGAGTGGAAACACCATATATTTT.

J is TRBJ1-5 and V is TRBV6-5; maybe TRBD1 (5 bases). V dropped 5 bases and J dropped 0 bases, with 8 bases sitting between them. Germline V gene lookup returns CDR1 MNHEY and CDR2 SVGAGI. This CDR3 is built from 14 residues. This chain's CDR3 is CASSDTGSNQPQHF. CDR3 sequence (DNA): TGTGCCAGCAGTGACACAGGTAGCAATCAGCCCCAGCATTTT.

V gene TRBV29-1 combines with J gene TRBJ2-7; 9 bases are shared with TRBD1. Looked up from germline, CDR1 is SQVTM and CDR2 is ANQGSEA. Germline trimming cut 6 bases from V and 2 bases from J; bases unmatched to any gene: 5. The CDR3 is 13 amino acids. The CDR3 here is CSVPGTGPYEQYF. The CDR3 coding sequence is TGCAGCGTGCCCGGGACAGGGCCCTACGAGCAGTACTTC.